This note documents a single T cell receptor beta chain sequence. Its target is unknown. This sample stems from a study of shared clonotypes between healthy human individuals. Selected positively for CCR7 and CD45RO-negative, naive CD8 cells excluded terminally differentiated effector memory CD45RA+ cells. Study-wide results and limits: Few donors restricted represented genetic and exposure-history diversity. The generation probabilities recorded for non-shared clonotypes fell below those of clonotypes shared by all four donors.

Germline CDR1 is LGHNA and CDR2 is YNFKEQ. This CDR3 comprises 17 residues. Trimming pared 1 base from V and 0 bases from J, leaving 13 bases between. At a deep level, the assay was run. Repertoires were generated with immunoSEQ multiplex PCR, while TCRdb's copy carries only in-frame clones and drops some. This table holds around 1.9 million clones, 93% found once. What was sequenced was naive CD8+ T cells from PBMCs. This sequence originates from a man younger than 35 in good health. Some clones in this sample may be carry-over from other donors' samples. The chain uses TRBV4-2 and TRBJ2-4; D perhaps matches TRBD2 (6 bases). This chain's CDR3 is CASSQAAGTLAKNIQYF. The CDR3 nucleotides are TGTGCCAGCAGCCAAGCAGCGGGTACTCTAGCCAAAAACATTCAGTACTTC.